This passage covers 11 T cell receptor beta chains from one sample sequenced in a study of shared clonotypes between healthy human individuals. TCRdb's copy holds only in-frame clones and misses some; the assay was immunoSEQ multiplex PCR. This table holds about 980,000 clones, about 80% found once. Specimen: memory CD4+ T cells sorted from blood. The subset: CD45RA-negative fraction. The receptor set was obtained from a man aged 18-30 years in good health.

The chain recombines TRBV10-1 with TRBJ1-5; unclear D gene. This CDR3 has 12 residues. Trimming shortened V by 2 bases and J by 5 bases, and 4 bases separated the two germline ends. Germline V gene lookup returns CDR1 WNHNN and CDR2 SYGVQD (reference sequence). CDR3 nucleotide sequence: TGCGCCAGCAGTGAGGGGGATCAGCCCCAGCATTTT. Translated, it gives CASSEGDQPQHF.

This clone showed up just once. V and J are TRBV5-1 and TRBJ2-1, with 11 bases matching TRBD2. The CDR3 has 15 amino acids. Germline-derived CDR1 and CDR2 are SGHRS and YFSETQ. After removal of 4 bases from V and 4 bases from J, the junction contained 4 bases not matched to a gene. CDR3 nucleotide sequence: TGCGCCAGCAGCCCGACTAGCGGGGCTTACAATGAGCAGTTCTTC. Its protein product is CASSPTSGAYNEQFF. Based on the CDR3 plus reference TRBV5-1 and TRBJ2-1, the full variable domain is KAGVTQTPRYLIKTRGQQVTLSCSPISGHRSVSWYQQTPGQGLQFLFEYFSETQRNKGNFPGRFSGRQFSNSRSEMNVSTLELGDSALYLCASSPTSGAYNEQFFGPGTRLTVL.

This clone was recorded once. DNA for the CDR3: TGTGCCATCAGTGTAGGGGGGGAGAACTATGGCTACACCTTC. This sequence encodes CAISVGGENYGYTF. This chain joins TRBV10-3 and TRBJ1-2; D might be TRBD1 (6 bases). There are 14 residues in the CDR3. Germline V gives CDR1 ENHRY, CDR2 SYGVKD. The germline V and J ends were trimmed by 4 bases and 2 bases, with 11 bases remaining between them.

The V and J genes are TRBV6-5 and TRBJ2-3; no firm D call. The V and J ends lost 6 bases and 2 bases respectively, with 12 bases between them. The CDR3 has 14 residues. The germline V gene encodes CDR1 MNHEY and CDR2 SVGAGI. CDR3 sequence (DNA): TGTGCCAGCAGGGCCTTTCGTAACACAGATACGCAGTATTTT. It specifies CASRAFRNTDTQYF.

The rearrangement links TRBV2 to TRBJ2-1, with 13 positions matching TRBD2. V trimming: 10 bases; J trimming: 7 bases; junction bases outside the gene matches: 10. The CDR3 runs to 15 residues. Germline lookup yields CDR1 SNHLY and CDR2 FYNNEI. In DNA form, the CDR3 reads TGTGCCACAAAACTAGCGGGAGGGCCTCGGAATGAGCAGTTCTTC. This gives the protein CATKLAGGPRNEQFF.

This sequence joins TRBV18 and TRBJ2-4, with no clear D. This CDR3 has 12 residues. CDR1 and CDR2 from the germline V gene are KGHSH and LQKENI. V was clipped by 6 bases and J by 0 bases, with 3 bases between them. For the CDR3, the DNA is TGTGCCAGCTCTACAGCCAAAAACATTCAGTACTTC. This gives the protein CASSTAKNIQYF.

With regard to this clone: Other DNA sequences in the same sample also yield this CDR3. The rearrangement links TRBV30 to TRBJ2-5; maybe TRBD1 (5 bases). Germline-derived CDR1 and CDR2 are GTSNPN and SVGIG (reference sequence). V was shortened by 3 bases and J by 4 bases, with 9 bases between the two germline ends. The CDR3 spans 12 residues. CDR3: CAWSRVGETQYF. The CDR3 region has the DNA TGTGCCTGGAGCAGGGTGGGAGAGACCCAGTACTTC.

The CDR3 DNA reads TGTGCCAGCGCCGAACTAGCGGCCACAGATACGCAGTATTTT. Translated, it gives CASAELAATDTQYF. The chain recombines TRBV6-1 with TRBJ2-3; 8 bases align to TRBD2. The V gene's germline CDR1 is MNHNS and CDR2 SASEGT. The CDR3 length is 14 residues. The V gene end was trimmed by 8 bases and the J gene end by 2 bases; junction bases not matched to a gene: 6.

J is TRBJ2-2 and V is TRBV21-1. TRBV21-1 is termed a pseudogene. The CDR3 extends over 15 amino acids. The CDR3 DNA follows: TGTGCCAGCAGCAATAGAAGGCCCCGCGCCGGGGAGCTGTTTTTT. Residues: CASSNRRPRAGELFF.

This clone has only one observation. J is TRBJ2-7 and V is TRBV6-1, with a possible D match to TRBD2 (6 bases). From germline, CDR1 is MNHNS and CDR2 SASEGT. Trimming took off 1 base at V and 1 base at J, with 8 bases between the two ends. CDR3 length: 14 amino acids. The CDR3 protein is CASSEGGLSYEQYF. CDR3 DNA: TGTGCCAGCAGTGAAGGGGGACTTTCCTACGAGCAGTACTTC.

CDR3 region: CASSLRVLETQYF. The CDR3 DNA follows: TGTGCCAGCAGCCTCAGGGTTTTAGAGACCCAGTACTTC. J is TRBJ2-5 and V is TRBV7-6; a weak D match, TRBD1 (5 bases). V was cut by 5 bases and J by 4 bases, with 11 bases left in between. CDR3 length: 13 amino acids. Germline CDR1 SGHVS, CDR2 FNYEAQ.